The 31 T cell receptor beta chains below all came from one sample that was sequenced in a study of shared clonotypes between healthy human individuals. TCRdb's table, derived via immunoSEQ multiplex PCR, lists solely in-frame clones and lacks some. The repertoire holds about 490,000 clones, with around 80% as singletons. Material: PBMCs. These receptors came from a woman aged 40 to 55 in good health. Some clones in this sample may be carry-over from other donors' samples.

On this clone: The same CDR3 can be traced to other DNA sequences in this sample. This CDR3 reads CASSLGTGGYEQYF. The CDR3 DNA follows: TGTGCCAGCAGTTTAGGGACAGGGGGTTACGAGCAGTACTTC. The chain links TRBV28 to TRBJ2-7; 11 positions agree with TRBD1. Per the germline V gene, CDR1 is MDHEN and CDR2 is SYDVKM. Unmatched junction bases numbered 1, after V lost 2 bases and J lost 4 bases. The CDR3 extends over 14 amino acids.

The V gene is TRBV29-1, the J gene TRBJ2-1; D gene unclear. CDR3 length: 14 amino acids. The germline V gene encodes CDR1 SQVTM and CDR2 ANQGSEA. V gave up 0 bases and J gave up 5 bases, with 11 bases separating them. CDR3 loop: CSVEDLMDHNEQFF. The CDR3 DNA follows: TGCAGCGTTGAAGATCTGATGGATCACAATGAGCAGTTCTTC.

CDR3 DNA sequence: TGTGCCAGCAGCCCATACTCTACCGGGGAGCTGTTTTTT. It translates to CASSPYSTGELFF. The chain uses TRBV11-3 and TRBJ2-2; D not resolved. This CDR3 has 13 residues. Trimming stripped 5 bases from V and 5 bases from J, with 9 bases between. CDR1 is SGHNT, CDR2 YENEEA, per germline. Together with reference TRBV11-3 and TRBJ2-2, the CDR3 gives the full variable domain: EAGVVQSPRYKIIEKKQPVAFWCNPISGHNTLYWYLQNLGQGPELLIRYENEEAVDDSQLPKDRFSAERLKGVDSTLKIQPAELGDSAVYLCASSPYSTGELFFGEGSRLTVL.

With regard to this clone: Within the sample, other DNA sequences also encode this same CDR3. The genes are TRBV19 and TRBJ2-6; D remains unclear. CDR3 length: 15 residues. The germline V gene encodes CDR1 LNHDA and CDR2 SQIVND (reference sequence). V lost 3 bases and J lost 0, with 6 bases in between. CDR3 sequence reads: CASSIRNSGANVLTF. The CDR3 DNA follows: TGTGCCAGTAGTATCCGGAACTCTGGGGCCAACGTCCTGACTTTC.

V gene TRBV28 combines with J gene TRBJ2-7, with 8 bases matching TRBD2. Per germline, CDR1 MDHEN and CDR2 SYDVKM. The CDR3 contains 16 residues. J was trimmed by 2 bases and V by 7 bases; bases with no gene match: 13. The CDR3: CASTTPIAGPPYEQYF. The CDR3 nucleotides read TGTGCCAGCACTACCCCAATAGCGGGACCTCCCTACGAGCAGTACTTC.

The gene calls are TRBV4-2 and TRBJ2-3; 10 nucleotides agree with TRBD2. Trimming cost V 0 bases and J 7 bases; bases outside gene matches: 7. This CDR3 has 16 amino acids. From germline, CDR1 is LGHNA and CDR2 YNFKEQ. As DNA, the CDR3 is TGTGCCAGCAGCCAAGATGTAGTAGCGGGAGGAAATACGCAGTATTTT. It encodes CASSQDVVAGGNTQYF.

This clone was picked up a small number of times. The rearrangement uses TRBV30 and TRBJ1-5; D remains unclear. V lost 3 bases, J lost 1 base, and 7 bases lay in between. The CDR3 consists of 13 residues. Germline V gene sequence: CDR1 GTSNPN, CDR2 SVGIG (reference sequence). The chain's CDR3 is CAWRADSNQPQHF. CDR3 in DNA: TGTGCCTGGAGAGCTGACAGCAATCAGCCCCAGCATTTT. Supplemented by reference TRBV30 and TRBJ1-5, the full variable domain reads SQTIHQWPATLVQPVGSPLSLECTVEGTSNPNLYWYRQAAGRGLQLLFYSVGIGQISSEVPQNLSASRPQDRQFILSSKKLLLSDSGFYLCAWRADSNQPQHFGDGTRLSIL.

This clone has a single count. V usage is TRBV7-8 and J usage is TRBJ2-1; 7 bases fit TRBD2. V shed 1 base and J 5 bases; nucleotides not matched to a gene: 5. The germline V gene has CDR1 SGHVS and CDR2 FQNEAQ. The CDR3 spans 15 residues. As DNA, the CDR3 is TGTGCCAGCAGCTTAGAAAGGCTAGCGGACAATGAGCAGTTCTTC. This gives the protein CASSLERLADNEQFF.

The CDR3: CASSKGTNDYNEQFF. The CDR3 region has the DNA TGTGCCAGTAGTAAAGGGACTAACGACTACAATGAGCAGTTCTTC. The rearrangement uses TRBV19 and TRBJ2-1, with 7 nucleotides matching TRBD2. CDR3 length equals 15 residues. The V gene end was trimmed by 4 bases and the J gene end by 3 bases; junction bases not matched to a gene: 6. CDR1 is LNHDA and CDR2 is SQIVND in the germline V gene (reference sequence). The whole variable domain, filled in from reference TRBV19 and TRBJ2-1, reads DGGITQSPKYLFRKEGQNVTLSCEQNLNHDAMYWYRQDPGQGLRLIYYSQIVNDFQKGDIAEGYSVSREKKESFPLTVTSAQKNPTAFYLCASSKGTNDYNEQFFGPGTRLTVL.

The V gene is TRBV6-4, the J gene TRBJ2-2; D possibly corresponds to TRBD1 (5 bases). V was clipped by 3 bases and J by 6 bases, with 8 bases between them. The CDR3 is 13 amino acids. Per germline, CDR1 MRHNA and CDR2 SNTAGT. The CDR3 DNA reads TGTGCCAGCAGTGAAGGGGAAGCCGGGGAGCTGTTTTTT. Protein product: CASSEGEAGELFF.

This rearrangement joins TRBV27 to TRBJ1-6; 10 nucleotides match TRBD1. V trimming: 5 bases; J trimming: 6 bases; junction bases outside the gene matches: 4. The CDR3 has 15 residues. Germline CDR1 and CDR2: MNHEY and SMNVEV (reference sequence). The CDR3 DNA sequence: TGTGCCAGCAGTGACAGGGGGCCGTTTAATTCACCCCTCCACTTT. Translating it yields CASSDRGPFNSPLHF.

This clone was seen repeatedly, ten times or more. The chain links TRBV19 to TRBJ1-5; 10 bases match TRBD1. Germline trimming cut 4 bases from V and 5 bases from J; bases unmatched to any gene: 11. Per germline, CDR1 LNHDA and CDR2 SQIVND (reference sequence). The CDR3 sequence is 17 residues long. The CDR3 sequence: CASSSPPGQGTDQPQHF. The CDR3 nucleotides are TGTGCCAGTAGTAGTCCTCCGGGACAGGGGACGGATCAGCCCCAGCATTTT.

This rearrangement joins TRBV7-5 to TRBJ1-2; TRBD1 reflects the table's D call only, with no check against the DNA. TRBV7-5 is an annotated pseudogene. This CDR3 comprises 15 residues. CDR3 DNA: TGTGTCAGAAGCACACAACAGGGACGGTGCTATGGCTACACCTTC. Protein product: CVRSTQQGRCYGYTF.

The V gene is TRBV15, the J gene TRBJ2-3; D not certain. Trimming removed 1 base from V and 1 base from J, with 9 bases in between. This CDR3 region has 15 residues. In germline, CDR1 is LNHNV, CDR2 YYDKDF (reference sequence). CDR3 amino acids: CATSRVTTGTDTQYF. The CDR3 region has the DNA TGTGCCACCAGCAGAGTCACAACAGGCACAGATACGCAGTATTTT.

The V gene is TRBV25-1, the J gene TRBJ2-1, with 10 bases lining up with TRBD2. CDR3 length: 16 residues. Trimming removed 4 bases from V and 6 bases from J; junction bases left unmatched: 9. Germline CDR1 and CDR2: MGHDK and SYGVNS. The CDR3 loop is CASSGTGTSAFNEQFF. The CDR3 DNA follows: TGTGCCAGCAGTGGTACCGGGACTAGCGCATTCAATGAGCAGTTCTTC.

In DNA form, the CDR3 reads TGTGCCAGCAGTGGTGGGACTAGCGGGTTCTTAGAGCAGTACTTC. Encoded protein: CASSGGTSGFLEQYF. The rearrangement links TRBV2 to TRBJ2-7, with TRBD2 identical over 12 bases. CDR1 is SNHLY, CDR2 FYNNEI, per germline. The CDR3 is 15 amino acids. Unmatched junction bases numbered 8, after V lost 4 bases and J lost 7 bases.

The J gene is TRBJ1-2, the V gene TRBV15; no reliable D call. CDR1 LNHNV and CDR2 YYDKDF come from the germline V gene (reference sequence). The CDR3 runs to 15 residues. Trimming pared 1 base from V and 4 bases from J, leaving 13 bases between. As DNA, the CDR3 is TGTGCCACCAGCAGAGCCCGATCCACGGGCTATGGCTACACCTTC. Amino acids: CATSRARSTGYGYTF. Using reference TRBV15 and TRBJ1-2 for the parts outside the CDR3, the full variable domain is DAMVIQNPRYQVTQFGKPVTLSCSQTLNHNVMYWYQQKSSQAPKLLFHYYDKDFNNEADTPDNFQSRRPNTSFCFLDIRSPGLGDTAMYLCATSRARSTGYGYTFGSGTRLTVV.

This clone was counted ten times or more. The V and J genes are TRBV5-6 and TRBJ2-1, with 8 bases identical to TRBD2. V lost 3 bases, J lost 12 bases, and 5 bases stayed unmatched. CDR3 length: 12 residues. Germline values: CDR1 SGHDT, CDR2 YYEEEE. This chain's CDR3 is CASSWTSRGQFF. CDR3 in DNA: TGTGCCAGCAGCTGGACTAGCCGGGGGCAGTTCTTC.

The chain links TRBV5-1 to TRBJ2-7; D not certain. The CDR3 is 12 amino acids. V dropped 1 base and J dropped 7 bases, with 9 bases sitting between them. The germline V gene has CDR1 SGHRS and CDR2 YFSETQ. The CDR3 DNA is TGCGCCAGCAGCTTGTCGGGTGGGGAGCAGTACTTC. Translating gives CASSLSGGEQYF.

This chain links TRBV10-2 with TRBJ1-5; D is unresolved. The CDR3 contains 14 residues. Trimming left V 10 bases short and J 3 bases short, with 16 bases between. Germline V CDR1 and CDR2: WSHSY, SAAADI. The CDR3 spells CATQREANNQPQHF. In nucleotides, the CDR3 is TGCGCCACCCAGCGGGAGGCCAACAATCAGCCCCAGCATTTT.

The chain links TRBV4-2 to TRBJ1-5; tentatively, D is TRBD1 (5 bases). CDR1 and CDR2 from the germline V gene are LGHNA and YNFKEQ. Trimming took off 4 bases at V and 0 bases at J, with 16 bases between the two ends. This CDR3 contains 17 residues. In nucleotides, the CDR3 is TGTGCCAGCAGCCCTTCTCTGGGGGAAGATAGCAATCAGCCCCAGCATTTT. It yields the protein CASSPSLGEDSNQPQHF.

The V call is TRBV10-2, the J call TRBJ1-5; D remains unclear. The germline CDR1 and CDR2 sequences are WSHSY and SAAADI. The CDR3 totals 11 residues. V was clipped by 11 bases and J by 5 bases, with 10 bases between them. CDR3 nucleotide sequence: TGCGCCCCTAGGGAGGATCAGCCCCAGCATTTT. Amino acid sequence: CAPREDQPQHF.

This chain joins TRBV28 and TRBJ2-7; weak D call: TRBD1 (5 bases). The CDR3 is made up of 15 amino acids. Per the germline V gene, CDR1 is MDHEN and CDR2 is SYDVKM. The V and J ends lost 4 bases and 4 bases respectively, with 17 bases between them. The CDR3 bases are TGTGCCAGCAGTTCATCGAGCAGGGCGAGGTACGAGCAGTACTTC. It is translated as CASSSSSRARYEQYF.

This clone has just a few counts. This sequence joins TRBV11-2 and TRBJ2-2; D unclear. Germline CDR1 SGHAT, CDR2 FQNNGV. The CDR3 length is 14 residues. V lost 2 bases to trimming and J lost 6 bases, with 10 bases between them. The CDR3 DNA follows: TGTGCCAGCAGCTTAACCTTTAGGTCCGGGGAGCTGTTTTTT. Translating it yields CASSLTFRSGELFF.

Worth noting for this clone: At one end the junction does not follow the germline gene, possibly because of a read error. The chain joins TRBV4-1 to TRBJ2-7; 8 nucleotides line up with TRBD1. The germline V gene has CDR1 MGHRA and CDR2 YSYEKL. The CDR3 consists of 15 residues. CDR3 amino acids: CASSQIPGQAPVRHF. The DNA for the CDR3 is TGCGCCAGCAGCCAAATTCCGGGACAGGCCCCCGTCCGTCACTTC.

The chain is built from TRBV27 and TRBJ2-7; 14 bases are a match to TRBD2. With V trimmed by 3 bases and J by 7 bases, 5 bases remained unmatched. This CDR3 is built from 15 residues. Germline assignment: CDR1 MNHEY and CDR2 SMNVEV (reference sequence). The CDR3 DNA reads TGTGCCAGCAGTTTGGGGACTAGCGGGAGTGGTGAGCAGTACTTC. This codes for CASSLGTSGSGEQYF.

The chain recombines TRBV29-1 with TRBJ2-3, with 9 bases aligning to TRBD1. The CDR3 extends over 12 amino acids. CDR1 and CDR2 from the germline V gene are SQVTM and ANQGSEA. The ends lost 7 bases at V and 5 bases at J; junction bases unmatched: 4. The CDR3 DNA reads TGCAGCGCCCGGACAGGGGAAGATACGCAGTATTTT. Amino acids: CSARTGEDTQYF.

In this sample, this clone turned up a few times. This CDR3 reads CASSLEWNTGELFF. CDR3 DNA sequence: TGCGCCAGCAGCTTGGAGTGGAACACCGGGGAGCTGTTTTTT. The chain joins TRBV5-1 to TRBJ2-2, with D unclear. Trimming left V 0 bases short and J 1 base short, with 4 bases between. CDR1 and CDR2 (germline): SGHRS, YFSETQ. The CDR3 loop spans 14 amino acids.

The rearrangement joins TRBV5-4 to TRBJ2-3, with 8 bases aligning to TRBD1. The germline gives CDR1 SGHNT, CDR2 YYREEE (reference sequence). The junction had 3 bases not matched to a gene; V was cut back by 4 bases and J by 5 bases. The CDR3 sequence is 13 residues long. The CDR3 DNA sequence: TGTGCCAGCAGCGCGACAGGGGTAGATACGCAGTATTTT. It specifies CASSATGVDTQYF.

The chain carries TRBV6-5 and TRBJ1-1; no definite D call. Looked up from germline, CDR1 is MNHEY and CDR2 is SVGAGI. Trimming pared 6 bases from V and 1 base from J, leaving 9 bases between. The CDR3 runs to 13 residues. The CDR3 sequence is CASSIDPNTEAFF. CDR3 DNA: TGTGCCAGCAGCATAGACCCGAACACTGAAGCTTTCTTT.

This rearrangement joins TRBV14 to TRBJ2-7; possible D gene TRBD2, 6 bases. This CDR3 is built from 15 residues. Trimming took 1 base from V and 3 from J, leaving 13 bases between them. Germline V gives CDR1 SGHDN, CDR2 FVKESK. For the CDR3, the DNA is TGTGCCAGCAGCCAAGGGACGGGAGTAGTCTACGAGCAGTACTTC. This sequence encodes CASSQGTGVVYEQYF.